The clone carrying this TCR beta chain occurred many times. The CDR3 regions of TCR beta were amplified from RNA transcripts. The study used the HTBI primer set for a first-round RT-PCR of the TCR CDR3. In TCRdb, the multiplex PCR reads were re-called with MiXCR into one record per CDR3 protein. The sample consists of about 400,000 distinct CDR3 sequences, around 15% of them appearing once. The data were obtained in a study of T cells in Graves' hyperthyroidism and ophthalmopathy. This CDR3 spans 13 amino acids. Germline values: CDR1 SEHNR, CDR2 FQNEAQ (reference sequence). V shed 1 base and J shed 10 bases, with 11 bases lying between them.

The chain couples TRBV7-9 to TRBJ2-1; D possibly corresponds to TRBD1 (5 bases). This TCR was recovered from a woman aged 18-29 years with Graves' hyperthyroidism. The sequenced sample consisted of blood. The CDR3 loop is CASSLVGAAEQFF. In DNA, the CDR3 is TGTGCCAGCAGCTTAGTTGGGGCCGCCGAGCAGTTCTTC.